This TCR beta chain was obtained from a study of T cells in Graves' hyperthyroidism and ophthalmopathy. Broader study findings: Ophthalmopathy, which appeared later, was predicted by the model a median 6.5 months before onset. Separation of ophthalmopathy from stable hyperthyroidism was achieved by a 13 V-J model.

Comment on this clonotype: As yet, its antigen is unknown.

Clinical symptoms, serum thyroxine and TRAb, thyroid ultrasound and orbital computed tomography together formed the diagnostic basis. TCR beta CDR3 regions were amplified from RNA transcripts. An initial round of RT-PCR targeting the TCR CDR3 relied on the HTBI primer set. TCRdb re-derived calls from the multiplex PCR reads in MiXCR, one entry per CDR3 protein. Of 480,000 or so distinct CDR3 sequences listed, approximately 49% are singletons. The length of the CDR3 is 17 residues. Germline lookup yields CDR1 MNHEY and CDR2 SVGEGT. V lost 5 bases to trimming and J lost 1 base, with 18 bases between them.

The J gene is TRBJ1-5, the V gene TRBV6-2 or TRBV6-3; TRBD1 is a possible D gene (5 bases). The sequence derives from an adult woman with Graves' disease, either hyperthyroidism or ophthalmopathy (not recorded which). Input material: peripheral blood or thyroid tissue (not recorded which). The CDR3 DNA sequence: TGTGCCAGCAGTACCCCACAGGAAGTTTACAGCAATCAGCCCCAGCATTTT. Amino acid sequence: CASSTPQEVYSNQPQHF.